This T cell receptor beta chain was documented in a study of blood T cell repertoires in COVID-19. Produced via immunoSEQ multiplex PCR; TCRdb's table is partial and in-frame only. The data contain approximately 190,000 clones, around 83% of them singletons. Cohort assignment relied on participant-reported clinical history. Germline CDR1 LGHNA, CDR2 YNFKEQ. The CDR3 is made up of 17 amino acids. V lost 0 bases to trimming and J lost 4 bases; unmatched junction nucleotides: 11. This clonotype originated in a woman aged 40-49 years in a cohort exposed to, infected with or recovered from COVID-19 (not recorded which). Sequenced: PBMCs or T cells enriched from blood (not recorded which). V gene TRBV4-2 combines with J gene TRBJ1-1; 7 positions agree with TRBD1. DNA for the CDR3: TGTGCCAGCAGCCAAGATGAGGGAACAGGGGTTGGCACTGAAGCTTTCTTT. It translates to CASSQDEGTGVGTEAFF.